The 13 T cell receptor beta chains presented below share a single source sample, sequenced in a study of T cell changes during pregnancy in multiple sclerosis. Here immunoSEQ multiplex PCR was the method, and the copy in TCRdb shows in-frame clones only, minus some. The sample holds more than 50,000 clones, 90% to 95% seen once. Sequenced material: peripheral blood, taken before pregnancy. The receptors come from a female donor with multiple sclerosis, enrolled in a pregnancy study.

V and J are TRBV6-4 and TRBJ1-1, with D unclear. Trimming shortened V by 10 bases and J by 0 bases, and 12 bases separated the two germline ends. CDR1 and CDR2 (germline): MRHNA, SNTAGT. This CDR3 is 13 amino acids long. DNA for the CDR3: TGTGCCACCAGGAACAACATGAACACTGAAGCTTTCTTT. Its translation: CATRNNMNTEAFF.

This chain joins TRBV25-1 and TRBJ1-2, with 7 bases lining up with TRBD1. Trimming removed 6 bases from V and 4 bases from J; junction bases left unmatched: 2. This CDR3 comprises 12 residues. Germline CDR1 reads MGHDK; CDR2 reads SYGVNS. The CDR3 DNA is TGTGCCAGCAGGGGGACAGTCTATGGCTACACCTTC. Translation: CASRGTVYGYTF.

The rearrangement uses TRBV19 and TRBJ2-1; TRBD2 agrees at 11 bases. Germline-derived CDR1 and CDR2 are LNHDA and SQIVND (reference sequence). The CDR3 is 14 amino acids. V shed 10 bases, J shed 8 bases, and the junction held 10 bases outside the gene matches. Here the CDR3 reads CATLAGGLPHEQFF. Here the CDR3 DNA reads TGTGCCACCCTAGCGGGGGGCCTCCCCCATGAGCAGTTCTTC.

V gene TRBV7-9 combines with J gene TRBJ1-5, with D unresolved. The CDR3 covers 17 residues. Germline CDR1 reads SEHNR; CDR2 reads FQNEAQ (reference sequence). V lost 1 base and J lost 2, with 15 bases in between. This chain's CDR3 is CASSLDLSGIGNQPQHF. In DNA, the CDR3 is TGTGCCAGCAGCTTAGATCTTTCCGGGATCGGCAATCAGCCCCAGCATTTT.

V gene TRBV6-1 combines with J gene TRBJ1-2; 7 bases are a match to TRBD1. V was clipped by 2 bases and J by 5 bases; unmatched bases: 11. CDR1 and CDR2 from the germline V gene are MNHNS and SASEGT. This CDR3 has 16 residues. The DNA for the CDR3 is TGTGCCAGCAGTGAAACAGGGGTAGGCCCAGGATATGGCTACACCTTC. Its protein is CASSETGVGPGYGYTF.

The chain links TRBV10-3 to TRBJ1-3, with D unresolved. Germline lookup yields CDR1 ENHRY and CDR2 SYGVKD. There are 12 residues in the CDR3. V lost 6 bases, J lost 3 bases, and 6 bases lay in between. Here the CDR3 DNA reads TGTGCCATCAGCCCTTTTGGAAACACCATATATTTT. It codes for CAISPFGNTIYF.

The genes are TRBV15 and TRBJ1-3; 8 bases are shared with TRBD1. Germline V lookup: CDR1 LNHNV, CDR2 YYDKDF (reference sequence). The CDR3 sequence is 17 residues long. V dropped 0 bases and J dropped 0; count of bases not matched to a gene: 4. CDR3 residues: CATSRDTGGISGNTIYF. In nucleotides, the CDR3 is TGTGCCACCAGCAGAGATACAGGGGGGATCTCTGGAAACACCATATATTTT.

The chain carries TRBV5-1 and TRBJ1-4, with D maybe TRBD1 (6 bases). Germline V gene lookup returns CDR1 SGHRS and CDR2 YFSETQ. The CDR3 sequence is 16 residues long. V shed 4 bases and J shed 0 bases, with 13 bases lying between them. CDR3 coding DNA: TGCGCCAGCAGCACAGGACAGAGCGCAACTAATGAAAAACTGTTTTTT. Translated: CASSTGQSATNEKLFF.

V usage is TRBV18 and J usage is TRBJ2-1, with 9 positions matching TRBD1. V trimming: 3 bases; J trimming: 5 bases; junction bases outside the gene matches: 2. There are 14 residues in the CDR3. Looked up from germline, CDR1 is KGHSH and CDR2 is LQKENI. The CDR3 DNA follows: TGTGCCAGCTCACCGGGACAGGGAGACAATGAGCAGTTCTTC. Encoded protein: CASSPGQGDNEQFF.

This rearrangement joins TRBV6-6 to TRBJ1-5, with D maybe TRBD1 (6 bases). Trimming shortened V by 10 bases and J by 3 bases, and 16 bases separated the two germline ends. CDR3 length: 14 amino acids. Germline V CDR1 and CDR2: MNHNY, SVGAGI (reference sequence). In DNA, the CDR3 is TGTGCCACCCTACGGACAGCGAACAATCAGCCCCAGCATTTT. Translation gives CATLRTANNQPQHF.

This sequence joins TRBV5-1 and TRBJ2-5; no reliable D call. Deletions cut 4 bases from V and 1 base from J, with 8 bases between. Germline V lookup: CDR1 SGHRS, CDR2 YFSETQ. This CDR3 is 13 amino acids long. In DNA form, the CDR3 reads TGCGCCAGCAGCCGTAGCCCCCAAGAGACCCAGTACTTC. Translation: CASSRSPQETQYF. Full variable domain (remainder filled in from reference TRBV5-1 and TRBJ2-5): KAGVTQTPRYLIKTRGQQVTLSCSPISGHRSVSWYQQTPGQGLQFLFEYFSETQRNKGNFPGRFSGRQFSNSRSEMNVSTLELGDSALYLCASSRSPQETQYFGPGTRLLVL.

The rearrangement links TRBV7-9 to TRBJ2-5, with TRBD2 identical over 12 bases. CDR3 length: 18 amino acids. V lost 2 bases and J lost 2; bases outside the gene matches: 9. Germline loops: CDR1 SEHNR, CDR2 FQNEAQ (reference sequence). The DNA for the CDR3 is TGTGCCAGCAGCTTATGGTCTAGCGGGGGGGCGTGGCAAGAGACCCAGTACTTC. This gives the protein CASSLWSSGGAWQETQYF.

This chain uses TRBV4-2 with TRBJ2-1, with TRBD2 identical over 11 bases. Germline CDR1 and CDR2: LGHNA and YNFKEQ. This CDR3 has 16 residues. Trimming at V came to 0 bases and at J to 4 bases, leaving 2 bases not matched to a gene. CDR3: CASSQDRLAGYNEQFF. DNA of the CDR3: TGTGCCAGCAGCCAAGACAGACTAGCGGGGTACAATGAGCAGTTCTTC.